Sequencing of this T cell receptor beta chain was carried out in a study of shared clonotypes between healthy human individuals (dated by TCRdb to about 2020). For the study in its entirety: The cohort comprised a couple of women and a few men aged 18 to 49 years. Per donor, three plates each were used for CD4 naive and CD4 memory, two for CD8 naive, and one for CD8 memory. To increase sequencing depth and limit assay-specific biases, TCR repertoire library preparation and sequencing were carried out by different laboratories using diverse techniques. Between about 0.8 and 8.9 billion PBMCs per donor were obtained by leukapheresis. To estimate repertoire size and how much clonotypes are shared between individuals, the study performed deep sequencing of blood TCR repertoires from a few healthy adults.

Based on the germline V gene, the CDR1 and CDR2 sequences are KGHSH and LQKENI. Between the V and J ends, shortened by 3 bases and 4 bases respectively, the junction contains 13 bases. The CDR3 measures 15 amino acids from cysteine to phenylalanine. Only the CDR3 DNA stays, 45 bases, in frame from base 1. Healthy HIV-negative adults with no recently reported acute infections or vaccinations were included as donors. Every donor was a Caucasian adult living in Nashville, Tennessee, USA. Magnetic negative selection was used to enrich CD4+ T cells, after which naive cells were positively selected on CD45RA and the negative fraction became the memory subset. After blood collection by leukapheresis, PBMCs were isolated using Ficoll-Histopaque density gradient centrifugation and then cryopreserved in the vapor phase of liquid nitrogen. Analytical flow cytometry was used to check the purity and quantity of every magnetically sorted T cell population. Genomic DNA was isolated from each sorted fraction and quantified by UV absorbance on a Nanodrop 2000c.

Using the deep immunoSEQ assay, TCR CDR3 regions were amplified from genomic DNA by multiplex PCR. Extracted genomic DNA from each cell subset was distributed evenly across all wells of several immunoSEQ 96-well plates, and each plate was treated as a replicate. For sorted subsets, roughly 200 ng of genomic DNA, equivalent to 25,000 to 35,000 T cell genomes, went into each replicate PCR. Purified libraries were quantified with a Qubit 3.0 fluorometer, sized on a Bioanalyzer 2100, and re-quantified with the KAPA Library Quantification kit. A separate single-read 150-cycle Illumina NextSeq 550 flow cell was used to sequence each immunoSEQ 96-well plate. Per the original workflow: Because the immunoSEQ output held only junctional sequences and lacked quality scores, the filtering could not match the filtering applied to full-length reads. To assign V/J genes and CDR3, sequences were annotated using PyIR, a Python wrapper for IgBLAST v1.9, with IMGT germline references. Reads with weak V/J assignments (E-value above 1e-6), missing CDR3, stop codons, out-of-frame junctions, or ambiguous translated residues were removed. A V3J clonotype was defined by an identical inferred V gene, J gene, and CDR3 amino acid sequence. Percentage overlap between repertoires was computed as shared unique clonotypes divided by the size of the smaller repertoire. Three approaches were used to assess repertoire richness: RTK rarefaction, the Chao1 estimator, and Recon v2.1 estimates of unobserved clonotypes. OLGA was used to compute generation probabilities for all TCRbeta clonotypes that the gDNA method yielded from a handful of donors. The source is immuneACCESS, and TCRdb retained only in-frame sequences with V and J called. Part of the clones is not carried over; for the studies checked, unresolved V genes explain less than half of this, and the remainder is unexplained. V and J calls and clone size follow that table, whereas D and trimming were derived from the DNA. The sample records about 2.4 million clones, 80% to 95% of which are singletons. Together, the top ten hold around 0.4% of the sample.

Study-level results and caveats: Incomplete sequencing was indicated by rarefaction of sorted-subset datasets, despite the large sequencing depth. Sampling was restricted to blood, and TCR repertoires in tissue are likely to differ from TCR repertoires in blood. Estimated clonotype richness was generally larger for naive than for memory subsets. Across a few donors, approximately 5% of naive CD4, approximately 4% of naive CD8, about 2% of memory CD4, and approximately 0.4% of memory CD8 clonotypes were shared. Clonotypes shared by all four sorted-subset donors showed higher generation probabilities than non-shared clonotypes. Because the study included a small number of donors, the genetic and exposure-history diversity represented was limited. Pairwise subsampling indicated that sequencing depth was expected to affect the degree of clonotype sharing among donors.

As concerns this clone: The clone's antigen remains unknown. It has no much larger one-base neighbor in the sample; base qualities were not kept.

This receptor was taken from a man between 18 and 35 years old in good health. Some clones in this sample may be carry-over from other donors' samples. Sequencing input: naive CD4+ T cells from PBMCs. The cell subset or site label, as the study defines it: CD45RA+ positively selected. This sequence uses TRBV18 and TRBJ1-3; the D gene is perhaps TRBD1, on 6 matching bases. The CDR3 has the sequence CASSPTGNAGNTIYF. The DNA sequence is TGTGCCAGCTCACCTACAGGGAATGCAGGAAACACCATATATTTT.